The TCR beta chain described here comes from a study of T-cell memory formation after mild COVID-19 listed by TCRdb under 2021. In terms of the full investigation: TCR sequence clusters from the two donors were largely donor specific. T-cell clones expanding and contracting after mild COVID-19 in a couple of donors were tracked by longitudinal TCRalpha and TCRbeta repertoire sequencing. Two young, previously healthy adult volunteers, one female and one male, were included in the cohort. Study-wide findings and limitations: The study included only two mild cases, and larger cohorts that include severe cases with pre-infection samples were judged to be necessary. Clones that contracted from day 15 to 85 showed balanced CD4/CD8 phenotypes, whereas a second wave of clones that expanded from day 15 to 37 leaned towards CD4+. Contracting CD4+ clones were located mainly in the CM and EM memory subsets, whereas CD8+ clones were found to be enriched in EMRA. Some responding clones were detected in pre-infection memory, which suggested that pre-existing cross-reactive memory T cells had joined the SARS-CoV-2 response. The second-wave clones that peaked on day 37 were not confirmed to be SARS-CoV-2 specific.

As regards this clonotype: No cognate antigen has been identified for it. Nothing much larger sits one base from this clone, and base qualities are not available.

CDR1 and CDR2 (SGHTA, FQGTGA) derive from the germline V gene. V and J lose 5 bases and 1 base, and a span of 14 bases separates them. From the cysteine up to the phenylalanine, the CDR3 has a length of 15 residues. The sequence is cut down to CDR3 DNA, 45 bases in frame from base 1. The sample was run on an Illumina NovaSeq 6000. TCRalpha and TCRbeta cDNA libraries were built by 5'RACE with constant-segment primers, adding sample barcodes and unique molecular identifiers. Trizol reagent was used to extract RNA from every sample. Libraries were amplified in two PCR steps, with a second sample barcode and Illumina TruSeq adapters added in the second step. Sequencing of the libraries was done on an Illumina NovaSeq, producing 2 x 150 bp paired-end reads. For the original study's pipeline: With migec v1.2.7, reads were demultiplexed and then collapsed into UMI-guided consensus sequences. Using mixcr v2.1.11, UMI consensuses were aligned to TRA and TRB V and J templates and then assembled into clonotypes. Expanded or contracted clonotypes were those called significant by both edgeR and NoisET, with noise models trained on biological replicates. For edgeR calls, the cutoffs were a false discovery rate-adjusted p below 0.01 and a log2 fold-change threshold of 1. PCA with hierarchical clustering of max-normalized trajectories of the 1000 most abundant clonotypes was used as exploratory dynamics analysis. Separately sequenced CD4+ and CD8+ repertoires were used to assign a CD4 or CD8 phenotype to each responding clone. The raw public reads went through TCRdb reprocessing: fastp at Q25, MiXCR clone calling, in-frame beta chains kept. One record per CDR3 amino acid sequence lists the most common genes and DNA. The V and J calls were not made by the authors but by TCRdb's processing. The sample table contains 200,000 to 250,000 distinct CDR3 sequences; only one count was recorded for about 16% of them. 3% to 4.5% of the sample is in the top ten clones.

Ficoll-Paque density gradient centrifugation was the method used to isolate PBMCs. This TCR came from a man aged 18 to 30 who had mild COVID-19 (a few samples of this study predate the infection). The sample titles of this study are shuffled in the database, so cell type and time point are left out; the donor was told from shared clones. The chain was built from TRBV7-3 and TRBJ1-1, with TRBD1 tentatively as D gene (6 bases match). Sequenced material: PBMCs or a T cell subset sorted from them (not recorded which). CDR3 protein: CASSLNPRGNTEAFF. The sequenced DNA is TGTGCCAGCAGCCTCAACCCCAGGGGGAACACTGAAGCTTTCTTT.